The 12 T cell receptor beta chains listed next were all sequenced from one sample in a study of T-cell memory formation after mild COVID-19. TCRdb called the 5' RACE reads again in MiXCR, with one record for every CDR3 protein. There are 250,000 to 350,000 distinct CDR3 sequences in the sample; about a sixth occur only once, and roughly 24% lies in the top ten. Source material: PBMCs or a T cell subset sorted from them (not recorded which). All receptors come from a man younger than 30 who had mild COVID-19 (a few samples of this study predate the infection). Cell type and time point are not known.

This clonotype has only a few counts. CDR3 in DNA: TGTGCCAGCTCACCAAAACAGGTCCAAGAGACCCAGTACTTC. This encodes CASSPKQVQETQYF. V and J are TRBV18 and TRBJ2-5, with D possibly being TRBD1 (5 bases). The CDR3 runs to 14 residues. V was trimmed by 2 bases and J by 1 base, leaving 8 bases between them. Germline CDR1 is KGHSH and CDR2 is LQKENI.

This chain joins TRBV29-1 and TRBJ2-7; perhaps TRBD2 as D (5 bases). Germline V gene data show CDR1 as SQVTM and CDR2 as ANQGSEA. This CDR3 spans 14 amino acids. The V end was cut by 5 bases, the J end by 5 bases, with 19 bases between. The CDR3 here is CSVTGSTAGDEQYF. For the CDR3, the DNA is TGCAGCGTTACGGGGTCGACCGCAGGTGACGAGCAGTACTTC.

The chain is built from TRBV7-3 and TRBJ2-1, with 9 bases matching TRBD2. Germline loops: CDR1 SGHTA, CDR2 FQGTGA. V lost 5 bases, J lost 4 bases, and 12 bases stayed unmatched. This CDR3 has 17 amino acids. The CDR3 coding sequence is TGTGCCAGCAGCCAAGGGGCGGGGGGGCCAGCATACAATGAGCAGTTCTTC. Residues: CASSQGAGGPAYNEQFF.

This chain joins TRBV5-6 and TRBJ2-1; no clear D. Germline CDR1 reads SGHDT; CDR2 reads YYEEEE. V lost 5 bases and J lost 2, with 8 bases in between. The length of the CDR3 is 13 residues. The CDR3 sequence: CASRTQPYNEQFF. CDR3 coding DNA: TGTGCCAGCAGGACCCAGCCCTACAATGAGCAGTTCTTC.

This clonotype was seen ten or more times. The rearrangement links TRBV28 to TRBJ2-7; 8 nucleotides align to TRBD1. J lost 4 bases, V lost 5 bases, and 10 bases had no gene match. The CDR3 length is 15 residues. Germline V gene lookup returns CDR1 MDHEN and CDR2 SYDVKM. This chain's CDR3 is CASSESGTGLYEQYV. The CDR3 DNA follows: TGTGCCAGCAGTGAATCGGGGACAGGCCTTTACGAGCAGTACGTC.

This chain links TRBV18 with TRBJ1-1; D perhaps matches TRBD1 (6 bases). Germline CDR1 KGHSH, CDR2 LQKENI. The V and J ends lost 3 bases and 2 bases respectively, with 13 bases between them. CDR3 length: 15 amino acids. CDR3 DNA sequence: TGTGCCAGCTCACCTGCAGGGGTAGGAAACACTGAAGCTTTCTTT. Its translation is CASSPAGVGNTEAFF.

V is TRBV5-1 and J is TRBJ2-1; D tentatively fits TRBD1 or TRBD2 (6 bases each). Trimming shortened V by 1 base and J by 0 bases, and 17 bases separated the two germline ends. CDR1 is SGHRS and CDR2 is YFSETQ in the germline V gene. The CDR3 spans 18 residues. DNA for the CDR3: TGCGCCAGCAGCTTGATTACGGGGGCTCCCGACTCCTACAATGAGCAGTTCTTC. It yields the protein CASSLITGAPDSYNEQFF.

This clonotype was seen a few times. An end of the junction does not agree with germline; a read error may underlie this. The chain has TRBV28 and TRBJ2-5; no definite D call. Germline CDR1 and CDR2: MDHEN and SYDVKM. This CDR3 is 8 amino acids long. This chain's CDR3 is CAKSPDPF. CDR3 DNA sequence: TGTGCCAAATCACCGGACCCCTTC. Full variable domain (outside the CDR3, taken from reference TRBV28 and TRBJ2-5): DVKVTQSSRYLVKRTGEKVFLECVQDMDHENMFWYRQDPGLGLRLIYFSYDVKMKEKGDIPEGYSVSREKKERFSLILESASTNQTSMYLCAKSPDPFGPGTRLLVL.

This clonotype was observed a few times. CDR3 bases: TGTGCCACCAGTGATTCCAAGGGGAGCGGGACTGAAGCTTTCTTT. This codes for CATSDSKGSGTEAFF. V and J are TRBV24-1 and TRBJ1-1, with D possibly matching TRBD1 (5 bases). This CDR3 has 15 amino acids. Germline loops: CDR1 KGHDR, CDR2 SFDVKD. Trimming took off 2 bases at V and 5 bases at J, with 14 bases between the two ends.

This clonotype was recorded at least ten times. The V and J genes are TRBV7-2 and TRBJ1-5, with a weak D call TRBD1 (6 bases). CDR3 length equals 14 residues. V lost 5 bases, J lost 6 bases, and 14 bases lay in between. CDR1 and CDR2 from the germline V gene are SGHTA and FQGNSA. This CDR3 reads CASSQQGSGQPQHF. CDR3 DNA: TGTGCCAGCAGCCAACAGGGAAGCGGTCAGCCCCAGCATTTT.

The rearrangement joins TRBV9 to TRBJ2-1, with TRBD2 matching over 7 bases. The germline gives CDR1 SGDLS, CDR2 YYNGEE. V lost 2 bases and J lost 7; bases outside the gene matches: 3. This CDR3 is 13 amino acids long. In DNA form, the CDR3 reads TGTGCCAGCAGCGTTGGGGGGGTGAATGAGCAGTTCTTC. Its protein is CASSVGGVNEQFF.

V gene TRBV20-1 combines with J gene TRBJ1-2; tentative D call: TRBD1 (6 bases). Trimming cost V 3 bases and J 4 bases, with 15 bases left between them. CDR1 and CDR2 (germline): DFQATT, SNEGSKA (reference sequence). This CDR3 spans 14 amino acids. CDR3 DNA sequence: TGCAGTGCTAGTGATCCCTTGGACAGCTATGGCTACACCTTC. Protein sequence: CSASDPLDSYGYTF.